This record covers a single T cell receptor (beta chain). This record comes from a study of blood T cell repertoires in COVID-19. Study-wide context: Acute and convalescent COVID-19 samples came from the United States, Italy and Spain. The cDNA or gDNA used as material had been derived from T cells, B-cell-depleted T cells, or PBMCs.

Authors' processing steps: The assay estimated nucleated cells by amplifying reference gene primers. Generated by immunoSEQ multiplex PCR, the TCRdb table keeps only in-frame clones and is missing some. Clone size and V and J calls were adopted from that table, with D and trimming inferred from the DNA. The profile shows fewer than 700,000 clones, approximately 91% of them singletons. Germline V gene data show CDR1 as LNHDA and CDR2 as SQIVND (reference sequence). The CDR3 is 12 residues long. Deletions cut 6 bases from V and 5 bases from J, with 10 bases between. The chain has TRBV19 and TRBJ2-5; possible D gene TRBD2, 6 bases. The sequencing sample was made of peripheral blood. This clonotype was obtained from a woman aged 45-65 years with COVID-19, enrolled during active disease. In DNA form, the CDR3 reads TGTGCCAGTAGGGGGGGTACGGAGACCCAGTACTTC. Protein sequence: CASRGGTETQYF. Drawing the rest from reference TRBV19 and TRBJ2-5, the complete variable domain is DGGITQSPKYLFRKEGQNVTLSCEQNLNHDAMYWYRQDPGQGLRLIYYSQIVNDFQKGDIAEGYSVSREKKESFPLTVTSAQKNPTAFYLCASRGGTETQYFGPGTRLLVL.